One sample yielded the 5 T cell receptor beta chains listed below, sequenced in a study of regulatory T cells in long-lasting Graves disease. The time point denotes: persistent/refractory GD, antithyroid drugs over 5 years with positive TRAb. From RNA extracted from PBMCs, the TCR library was made. Construction of TCR beta libraries relied on iRepertoire HTBI primers and on Arm-PCR targeting CDR3 regions. TCRdb fed the multiplex PCR reads into MiXCR, producing one record per CDR3 protein. Among roughly 470,000 distinct CDR3 sequences listed, around 21% were seen once. The input for sequencing was peripheral blood mononuclear cells (PBMCs), taken when the disease was refractory, from a patient treated with antithyroid drugs. The receptors shown here come from a female donor with Graves disease.

The chain combines TRBV3-1 with TRBJ1-4; D gene uncertain. Trimming shortened V by 11 bases and J by 1 base, and 5 bases separated the two germline ends. Germline V gene data show CDR1 as LGHDT and CDR2 as YNNKEL (reference sequence). This CDR3 region has 11 residues. DNA for the CDR3: TGTGCCGCCGGAACTAATGAAAAACTGTTTTTT. Residues: CAAGTNEKLFF.

The rearrangement joins TRBV29-1 to TRBJ1-1; 7 nucleotides line up with TRBD1. The CDR3 spans 13 residues. Germline CDR1 and CDR2: SQVTM and ANQGSEA. With 7 bases clipped from V and 4 bases from J, the junction kept 9 bases outside the gene matches. CDR3 amino acids: CSERKTGITEAFF. The CDR3 nucleotides read TGCAGCGAACGAAAGACAGGGATCACTGAAGCTTTCTTT.

In this sample, this clonotype turned up many times. The chain links TRBV20-1 to TRBJ1-2; D is undetermined. The CDR3 length is 14 residues. Germline V CDR1 and CDR2: DFQATT, SNEGSKA (reference sequence). V lost 2 bases and J 11 bases, leaving 21 bases between the germline ends. CDR3: CSARPPTATMRYTF. CDR3 coding DNA: TGCAGTGCTAGACCGCCGACGGCTACTATGCGGTACACCTTC.

Comments on this clonotype: The conserved final phenylalanine or tryptophan is absent from the CDR3, which likely points to a read error. This chain joins TRBV29-1 and TRBJ2-1, with 11 bases matching TRBD2. The CDR3 is 17 amino acids. J was trimmed by 0 bases and V by 7 bases; bases with no gene match: 11. CDR1 and CDR2 (germline): SQVTM, ANQGSEA. The CDR3 coding sequence is TGCAGCGCCTTCGGGACTAGCGGACCCGTCTCCTACAATGAGCAGTTCTCC. Its protein product is CSAFGTSGPVSYNEQFS.

The chain has TRBV7-9 and TRBJ2-1; no reliable D call. V was cut by 1 base and J by 10 bases, with 5 bases left in between. This CDR3 has 11 amino acids. The germline gives CDR1 SEHNR, CDR2 FQNEAQ (reference sequence). CDR3 DNA sequence: TGTGCCAGCAGCTTAGTGGCAGAGCAGTTCTTC. It specifies CASSLVAEQFF.